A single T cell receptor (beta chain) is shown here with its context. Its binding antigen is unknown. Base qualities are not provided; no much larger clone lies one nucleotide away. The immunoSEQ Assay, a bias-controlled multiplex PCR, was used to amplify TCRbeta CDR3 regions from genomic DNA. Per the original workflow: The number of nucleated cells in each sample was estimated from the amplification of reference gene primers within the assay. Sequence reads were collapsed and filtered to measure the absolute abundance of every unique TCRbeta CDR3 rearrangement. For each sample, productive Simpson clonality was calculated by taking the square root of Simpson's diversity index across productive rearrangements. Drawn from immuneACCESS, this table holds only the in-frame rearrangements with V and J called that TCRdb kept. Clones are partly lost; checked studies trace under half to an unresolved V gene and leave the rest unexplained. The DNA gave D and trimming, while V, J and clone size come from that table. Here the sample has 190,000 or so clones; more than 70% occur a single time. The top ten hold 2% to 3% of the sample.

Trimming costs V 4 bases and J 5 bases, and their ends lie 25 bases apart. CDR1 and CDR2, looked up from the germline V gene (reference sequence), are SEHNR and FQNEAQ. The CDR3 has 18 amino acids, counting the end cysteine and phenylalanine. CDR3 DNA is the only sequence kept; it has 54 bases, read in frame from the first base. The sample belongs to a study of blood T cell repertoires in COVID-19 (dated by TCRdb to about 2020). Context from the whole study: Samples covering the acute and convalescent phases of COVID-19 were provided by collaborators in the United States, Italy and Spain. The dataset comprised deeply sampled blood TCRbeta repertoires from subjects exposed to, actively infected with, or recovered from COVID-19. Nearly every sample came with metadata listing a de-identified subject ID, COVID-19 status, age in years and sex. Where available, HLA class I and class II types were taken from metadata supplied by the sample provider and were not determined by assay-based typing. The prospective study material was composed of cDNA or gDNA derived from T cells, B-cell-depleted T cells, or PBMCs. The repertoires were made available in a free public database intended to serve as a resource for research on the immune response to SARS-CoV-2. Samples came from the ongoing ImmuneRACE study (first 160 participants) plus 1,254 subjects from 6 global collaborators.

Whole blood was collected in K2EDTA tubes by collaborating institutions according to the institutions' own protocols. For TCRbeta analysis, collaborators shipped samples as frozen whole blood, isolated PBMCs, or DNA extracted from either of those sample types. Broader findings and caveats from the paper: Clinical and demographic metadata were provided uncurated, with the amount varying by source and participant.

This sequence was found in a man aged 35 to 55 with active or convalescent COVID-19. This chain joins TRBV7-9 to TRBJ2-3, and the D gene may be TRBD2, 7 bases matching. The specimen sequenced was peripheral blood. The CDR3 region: CASSSPRPGGAAEDTQYF. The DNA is TGTGCCAGCAGCTCACCTCGACCTGGGGGGGCGGCTGAAGATACGCAGTATTTT.